This passage covers 27 T cell receptor beta chains from one sample sequenced in a study of shared clonotypes between healthy human individuals. Profiled with immunoSEQ multiplex PCR; TCRdb holds only in-frame clones, not every one. The sample consists of under 700,000 clones, around 95% of them appearing once. CD45RO-negative, CCR7-selected cells formed the naive CD8 fraction, which excluded terminally differentiated effector memory CD45RA+ cells. Input material: naive CD8+ T cells sorted from blood. The receptor set was obtained from a woman in her thirties in good health.

This clone was picked up one time. This chain links TRBV4-1 with TRBJ2-1; 8 bases are a match to TRBD2. After removal of 1 base from V and 10 bases from J, the junction contained 12 bases not matched to a gene. CDR3 length: 16 amino acids. Germline loops: CDR1 MGHRA, CDR2 YSYEKL. CDR3 region: CASSQVLSGTRREQFF. The CDR3 DNA is TGCGCCAGCAGCCAAGTTCTTAGCGGGACCCGTCGAGAGCAGTTCTTC.

Note on this clone: Distinct nucleotide sequences in the sample also encode this CDR3. The V gene is TRBV5-6, the J gene TRBJ2-7; perhaps TRBD1 as D (6 bases). This CDR3 has 11 amino acids. The germline V and J ends were trimmed by 7 bases and 3 bases, with 8 bases remaining between them. In germline, CDR1 is SGHDT, CDR2 YYEEEE. For the CDR3, the DNA is TGTGCCAGCTCGGACAGCTACGAGCAGTACTTC. Its translation is CASSDSYEQYF.

The V call is TRBV2, the J call TRBJ2-1; the D gene is possibly TRBD2 (5 bases). Germline CDR1 and CDR2: SNHLY and FYNNEI. V was pared by 5 bases and J by 0 bases, with 11 bases between. The CDR3 covers 15 residues. The DNA of the CDR3 is TGTGCCAGCAGTACAGTCGCGGGCTCCTACAATGAGCAGTTCTTC. It specifies CASSTVAGSYNEQFF.

The chain employs TRBV14 and TRBJ1-2; D not resolved. Per germline, CDR1 SGHDN and CDR2 FVKESK. Trimming stripped 4 bases from V and 8 bases from J, with 11 bases between. The CDR3 has 12 residues. CDR3 residues: CASSPYSWGYTF. The CDR3 DNA reads TGTGCCAGCAGCCCCTACTCCTGGGGCTACACCTTC.

The rearrangement joins TRBV10-2 to TRBJ2-7, with TRBD2 matching 8 bases. The germline CDR1 and CDR2 sequences are WSHSY and SAAADI. CDR3 length equals 14 residues. V lost 8 bases, J lost 7 bases, and 13 bases stayed unmatched. CDR3 loop: CASSPGGAVAEQYF. The CDR3 nucleotides read TGCGCCAGCTCCCCCGGGGGGGCGGTGGCTGAGCAGTACTTC.

In regard to this clone: Different DNA sequences within this sample yield the same CDR3. CDR3 residues: CASSKEGLAGSYNEQFF. Written as DNA, the CDR3 is TGTGCCAGTAGTAAGGAAGGACTAGCGGGATCCTACAATGAGCAGTTCTTC. The chain joins TRBV19 to TRBJ2-1; 12 positions agree with TRBD2. J was trimmed by 1 base and V by 4 bases; bases with no gene match: 5. The CDR3 is made up of 17 amino acids. Germline V gene sequence: CDR1 LNHDA, CDR2 SQIVND (reference sequence).

The V call is TRBV11-2, the J call TRBJ2-5; D not certain. CDR3 length equals 11 residues. Trimming took 4 bases from V and 2 from J, leaving 2 bases between them. Germline-derived CDR1 and CDR2 are SGHAT and FQNNGV. CDR3 DNA sequence: TGTGCCAGCAGCTCACAAGAGACCCAGTACTTC. It is translated as CASSSQETQYF.

V is TRBV5-6 and J is TRBJ1-5; tentatively, D is TRBD1 (6 bases). This CDR3 region has 14 residues. Germline assignment: CDR1 SGHDT and CDR2 YYEEEE. V shed 0 bases and J shed 4 bases, with 8 bases lying between them. The CDR3 DNA sequence: TGTGCCAGCAGCTTGGAGGGGGGAAATCAGCCCCAGCATTTT. This codes for CASSLEGGNQPQHF.

This chain uses TRBV7-9 with TRBJ2-5; possibly TRBD2 for D (6 bases). CDR3 length equals 14 residues. The V end lost 3 bases, the J end lost 5 bases, and 13 bases lay between the germline ends. The germline V gene encodes CDR1 SEHNR and CDR2 FQNEAQ (reference sequence). CDR3 DNA sequence: TGTGCCAGCAGCTTGCGGGAACGGGGGGAGACCCAGTACTTC. Encoded protein: CASSLRERGETQYF.

The chain links TRBV4-2 to TRBJ2-1; 12 bases align to TRBD2. The CDR3 totals 14 residues. V shed 4 bases, J shed 10 bases, and the junction held 5 bases outside the gene matches. CDR1 LGHNA and CDR2 YNFKEQ come from the germline V gene. The CDR3, as DNA: TGTGCCAGCAGCCGAGGACTAGCGGGACACGAGCAGTTCTTC. Translating gives CASSRGLAGHEQFF.

J is TRBJ1-1 and V is TRBV5-6; TRBD1 agrees at 10 bases. The CDR3 has 13 amino acids. V lost 3 bases and J lost 6; bases outside the gene matches: 2. Germline loops: CDR1 SGHDT, CDR2 YYEEEE. The CDR3 protein is CASSWTGGSEAFF. CDR3 nucleotide sequence: TGTGCCAGCAGCTGGACAGGGGGATCTGAAGCTTTCTTT.

This rearrangement joins TRBV28 to TRBJ1-5, with D uncertain. Trimming cost V 6 bases and J 10 bases, with 19 bases left between them. From germline, CDR1 is MDHEN and CDR2 SYDVKM. CDR3 length: 14 residues. The CDR3 nucleotides are TGTGCCAGCAGCCCTCGGGTGGGCCTCCAACCCCAGCATTTT. Translated: CASSPRVGLQPQHF.

This rearrangement joins TRBV27 to TRBJ2-7; maybe TRBD1 (5 bases). Germline lookup yields CDR1 MNHEY and CDR2 SMNVEV (reference sequence). Trimming cost V 6 bases and J 4 bases, with 16 bases left between them. The CDR3 is 14 residues long. Here the CDR3 DNA reads TGTGCCAGCAGCCTTCACTCTCACAGGTACGAGCAGTACTTC. It codes for CASSLHSHRYEQYF.

CDR3 amino acids: CASSSNDRGERGAEAFF. Here the CDR3 DNA reads TGTGCCAGCAGTTCGAATGACAGGGGTGAACGAGGGGCTGAAGCTTTCTTT. The genes are TRBV28 and TRBJ1-1; TRBD1 matches 8 bases. V was clipped by 4 bases and J by 6 bases; unmatched bases: 16. Per the germline V gene, CDR1 is MDHEN and CDR2 is SYDVKM. The CDR3 runs to 17 residues.

V is TRBV11-2 and J is TRBJ2-1; tentatively, D is TRBD2 (6 bases). CDR1 is SGHAT, CDR2 FQNNGV, per germline. The CDR3 sequence is 13 residues long. V was clipped by 5 bases and J by 6 bases, with 11 bases between them. CDR3 region: CASSPGEANEQFF. As DNA, the CDR3 is TGTGCCAGCAGCCCGGGGGAGGCCAATGAGCAGTTCTTC.

The chain combines TRBV11-1 with TRBJ2-1, with 8 bases aligning to TRBD2. The V gene end was trimmed by 1 base and the J gene end by 2 bases; junction bases not matched to a gene: 4. The CDR3 covers 16 residues. CDR1 is SGHAT and CDR2 is FQDESV in the germline V gene (reference sequence). CDR3 bases: TGTGCCAGCAGCTTAGGAGCGCGGGAGGCCTACAATGAGCAGTTCTTC. Amino acid sequence: CASSLGAREAYNEQFF.

The chain couples TRBV5-6 to TRBJ2-7; D not resolved. The CDR3 length is 13 residues. CDR1 and CDR2 from the germline V gene are SGHDT and YYEEEE. Trimming pared 2 bases from V and 0 bases from J, leaving 6 bases between. CDR3: CASSFSASYEQYF. For the CDR3, the DNA is TGTGCCAGCAGCTTTTCGGCCTCCTACGAGCAGTACTTC.

The V and J genes are TRBV2 and TRBJ2-7; D might be TRBD2 (6 bases). Germline loops: CDR1 SNHLY, CDR2 FYNNEI. V gave up 8 bases and J gave up 3 bases, with 17 bases separating them. The CDR3 totals 14 residues. The CDR3 DNA follows: TGTGCCAGCGGCGGAGGGAGTCGGCGCTACGAGCAGTACTTC. This sequence encodes CASGGGSRRYEQYF.

The genes are TRBV7-3 and TRBJ2-7, with D uncertain. The V end was cut by 2 bases, the J end by 5 bases, with 4 bases between. From germline, CDR1 is SGHTA and CDR2 FQGTGA. The CDR3 is 11 residues long. CDR3 sequence reads: CASSLDHEQYF. The CDR3 DNA sequence: TGTGCCAGCAGCTTAGACCACGAGCAGTACTTC.

V and J are TRBV9 and TRBJ1-5; D unclear. The V end was cut by 4 bases, the J end by 3 bases, with 11 bases between. This CDR3 spans 14 amino acids. Germline CDR1 SGDLS, CDR2 YYNGEE. Here the CDR3 reads CASSTSGVNQPQHF. In nucleotides, the CDR3 is TGTGCCAGCAGCACTAGTGGGGTCAATCAGCCCCAGCATTTT. Combining the CDR3 with reference TRBV9 and TRBJ1-5 gives the whole variable domain DSGVTQTPKHLITATGQRVTLRCSPRSGDLSVYWYQQSLDQGLQFLIQYYNGEERAKGNILERFSAQQFPDLHSELNLSSLELGDSALYFCASSTSGVNQPQHFGDGTRLSIL.

The chain recombines TRBV11-2 with TRBJ2-2; TRBD2 matches at 10 bases. V lost 5 bases and J lost 0; bases outside the gene matches: 3. The V gene's germline CDR1 is SGHAT and CDR2 FQNNGV. This CDR3 contains 16 residues. CDR3 residues: CASSLGTSANTGELFF. The CDR3 DNA reads as TGTGCCAGCAGCCTCGGGACTAGCGCGAACACCGGGGAGCTGTTTTTT. Based on the CDR3 plus reference TRBV11-2 and TRBJ2-2, the full variable domain is EAGVAQSPRYKIIEKRQSVAFWCNPISGHATLYWYQQILGQGPKLLIQFQNNGVVDDSQLPKDRFSAERLKGVDSTLKIQPAKLEDSAVYLCASSLGTSANTGELFFGEGSRLTVL.

V is TRBV7-6 and J is TRBJ2-7; D perhaps matches TRBD2 (6 bases). The CDR3 loop spans 17 amino acids. CDR1 and CDR2 (germline): SGHVS, FNYEAQ. Trimming took off 2 bases at V and 4 bases at J, with 21 bases between the two ends. CDR3 sequence (DNA): TGTGCCAGCAGCTTAACGGGTATTGGGGCCGCGGGGTACGAGCAGTACTTC. Encoded protein: CASSLTGIGAAGYEQYF.

The gene calls are TRBV29-1 and TRBJ1-1, with D maybe TRBD1 (5 bases). Germline CDR1 is SQVTM and CDR2 is ANQGSEA. There are 14 residues in the CDR3. V was clipped by 7 bases and J by 5 bases, with 20 bases between them. CDR3 sequence (DNA): TGCAGCGCCACTCTGCCCAGGGTCGGGACTGAAGCTTTCTTT. The encoded protein is CSATLPRVGTEAFF.

Note on this clone: This same CDR3 is encoded by further DNA sequences in the sample. V and J are TRBV28 and TRBJ2-1; no clear D gene. Germline CDR1 MDHEN, CDR2 SYDVKM. V was cut by 2 bases and J by 8 bases, with 1 base left in between. This CDR3 is built from 10 residues. The CDR3 here is CASSLHEQFF. The DNA for the CDR3 is TGTGCCAGCAGTTTACATGAGCAGTTCTTC.

The chain recombines TRBV27 with TRBJ2-2; D tentatively reads TRBD1 or TRBD2 (6 bases each). The V end was cut by 8 bases, the J end by 2 bases, with 15 bases between. Germline CDR1 MNHEY, CDR2 SMNVEV (reference sequence). The CDR3 is 15 residues long. CDR3 sequence reads: CASREGGINTGELFF. The DNA for the CDR3 is TGTGCCAGCCGAGAGGGGGGAATTAACACCGGGGAGCTGTTTTTT.

The V call is TRBV28, the J call TRBJ1-4; D not certain. The V and J ends lost 3 bases and 5 bases respectively, with 7 bases between them. The CDR3 sequence is 13 residues long. CDR1 and CDR2 (germline): MDHEN, SYDVKM. The CDR3 protein is CASSFRGNEKLFF. The CDR3 coding sequence is TGTGCCAGCAGTTTTAGAGGGAATGAAAAACTGTTTTTT.

The chain employs TRBV5-5 and TRBJ2-7; D is perhaps TRBD1 or TRBD2 (5 bases each). Trimming shortened V by 4 bases and J by 3 bases, and 8 bases separated the two germline ends. The CDR3 length is 12 residues. Germline assignment: CDR1 SGHKS and CDR2 YYEKEE (reference sequence). DNA for the CDR3: TGTGCCAGCAGCGGGGGAAACTACGAGCAGTACTTC. It yields the protein CASSGGNYEQYF.